This T cell receptor (beta chain) was retrieved from a study of blood T cell repertoires in COVID-19. Study-wide context: From the United States, Italy and Spain came samples of acute and convalescent COVID-19.

Between the trimmed V and J ends, which lost 2 bases and 4 bases, there was a span of 11 bases. From germline, CDR1 is SEHNR and CDR2 FQNEAQ (reference sequence). This CDR3 region has 14 residues. Assay used: immunoSEQ multiplex PCR; TCRdb lists only in-frame clones, some missing. The sample yields 60,000 or so clones, about 80% seen once. The TCR was taken from a man aged 55 to 70 with acute or convalescent COVID-19. This chain links TRBV7-9 with TRBJ1-2, with D possibly matching TRBD1 (5 bases). Source material: peripheral blood. In nucleotides, the CDR3 is TGTGCCAGCAGCTTAATAGGGGCGCCCTATGGCTACACCTTC. Translating gives CASSLIGAPYGYTF.